Listed below are T cell receptor beta chains from one sample, sequenced in a study of control samples from healthy donors and cancer patients. The assay was immunoSEQ multiplex PCR, and TCRdb's table has in-frame clones only and misses some. Of under 300,000 clones listed, roughly 82% were seen once; the top ten hold roughly 14%. The source material was PBMCs. The origin of the receptors is a woman aged 55-69 years with lung cancer. Each CDR3 is given with its conserved first and last residue. The D gene is left open where the match is weak. Size is omitted from some rows. Given values are once, few, many or a class for expanded clones.

CDR3 length: 14
J gene: TRBJ1-2
D gene: TRBD1
clone size: -
V gene: TRBV18
CDR3 DNA: TGTGCCAGCTCACAAGGCAGGGGGCCCTATGGCTACACCTTC
CDR3 protein: CASSQGRGPYGYTF

CDR3 length: 15
J gene: TRBJ1-4
D gene: -
clone size: -
V gene: TRBV19
CDR3 DNA: TGTGCCAGTAGTATCTCCGGGACAACTAATGAAAAACTGTTTTTT
CDR3 protein: CASSISGTTNEKLFF

CDR3 length: 15
J gene: TRBJ2-7
D gene: TRBD2
clone size: -
V gene: TRBV6-4
CDR3 DNA: TGTGCCAACCTTTCTCCGGGACTAGCGGTTTACGAGCAGTACTTC
CDR3 protein: CANLSPGLAVYEQYF

CDR3 length: 12
J gene: TRBJ2-7
D gene: -
clone size: -
V gene: TRBV6-6
CDR3 DNA: TGTGCCAGCAGCCCAGCCCTGGGGGAGCAGTACTTC
CDR3 protein: CASSPALGEQYF

CDR3 length: 15
J gene: TRBJ2-3
D gene: -
clone size: -
V gene: TRBV5-5
CDR3 DNA: TGTGCCAGCAGCTTTGGCAGGGTGGGCACAGATACGCAGTATTTT
CDR3 protein: CASSFGRVGTDTQYF

CDR3 length: 13
J gene: TRBJ2-7
D gene: -
clone size: -
V gene: TRBV6-5
CDR3 DNA: TGTGCCAGCAGTTACTCGGCGCAGCACGAGCAGTACTTC
CDR3 protein: CASSYSAQHEQYF

CDR3 length: 16
J gene: TRBJ1-2
D gene: TRBD1
clone size: -
V gene: TRBV5-6
CDR3 DNA: TGTGCCAGCAGGCTACGGGACAGGATAATTAACTATGGCTACACCTTC
CDR3 protein: CASRLRDRIINYGYTF

CDR3 length: 16
J gene: TRBJ1-2
D gene: TRBD1
clone size: -
V gene: TRBV4-1
CDR3 DNA: TGCGCCAGCAGCCAAAAGGGGGCCACAGGGAGGTATGGCTACACCTTC
CDR3 protein: CASSQKGATGRYGYTF

CDR3 length: 12
J gene: TRBJ1-1
D gene: TRBD1
clone size: -
V gene: TRBV7-3
CDR3 DNA: TGTGCCAGCAGCGTCGGGACAGGAGAAGCTTTCTTT
CDR3 protein: CASSVGTGEAFF

CDR3 length: 15
J gene: TRBJ1-5
D gene: -
clone size: -
V gene: TRBV4-1
CDR3 DNA: TGCGCCAGCAGCCCGCAGGCGGGATACAATCAGCCCCAGCATTTT
CDR3 protein: CASSPQAGYNQPQHF

CDR3 length: 17
J gene: TRBJ2-1
D gene: TRBD2
clone size: -
V gene: TRBV30
CDR3 DNA: TGTGCCTGGAGTGGCATACTAGCGGGAGGGCGCGGAGGTGAGCAGTTCTTC
CDR3 protein: CAWSGILAGGRGGEQFF

CDR3 length: 15
J gene: TRBJ1-6
D gene: -
clone size: -
V gene: TRBV18
CDR3 DNA: TGTGCCAGCTCACCATCTACAGCCCATAATTCACCCCTCCACTTT
CDR3 protein: CASSPSTAHNSPLHF

CDR3 length: 14
J gene: TRBJ2-7
D gene: TRBD2
clone size: once
V gene: TRBV5-5
CDR3 DNA: TGTGCCAGCAGCTCCCCAGCGGGAGTCCACGAGCAGTACTTC
CDR3 protein: CASSSPAGVHEQYF

CDR3 length: 16
J gene: TRBJ2-7
D gene: TRBD2
clone size: -
V gene: TRBV5-1
CDR3 DNA: TGCGCCAGCAGCCCGCAAACTAGCGCCCCATCCTACGAGCAGTACTTC
CDR3 protein: CASSPQTSAPSYEQYF

CDR3 length: 17
J gene: TRBJ1-1
D gene: -
clone size: -
V gene: TRBV19
CDR3 DNA: TGTGCCAGTAGTATAGATCCCCGACAGCCTCTGAACACTGAAGCTTTCTTT
CDR3 protein: CASSIDPRQPLNTEAFF

CDR3 length: 15
J gene: TRBJ2-3
D gene: TRBD2
clone size: -
V gene: TRBV5-1
CDR3 DNA: TGCGCCAGCAGCTTGGCTAGCGGGAGAGGAGATACGCAGTATTTT
CDR3 protein: CASSLASGRGDTQYF

CDR3 length: 13
J gene: TRBJ2-2
D gene: -
clone size: -
V gene: TRBV3-1/TRBV3-2
CDR3 DNA: TGTGCCAGCAGCCCCCTCTACGCCGGGGAGCTGTTTTTT
CDR3 protein: CASSPLYAGELFF

CDR3 length: 14
J gene: TRBJ2-5
D gene: TRBD1
clone size: -
V gene: TRBV7-2
CDR3 DNA: TGTGCCAGCAGTCAGAACAGGGGGCAAGAGACCCAGTACTTC
CDR3 protein: CASSQNRGQETQYF

CDR3 length: 15
J gene: TRBJ1-4
D gene: TRBD1
clone size: -
V gene: TRBV5-4
CDR3 DNA: TGTGCCAGCAGCTTGTCTGCGGACAGGGATGAAAAACTGTTTTTT
CDR3 protein: CASSLSADRDEKLFF

CDR3 length: 16
J gene: TRBJ2-7
D gene: TRBD1
clone size: -
V gene: TRBV7-2
CDR3 DNA: TGTGCCAGCAGCTTAGCGTCGGGACAGGCCCGGTACGAGCAGTACTTC
CDR3 protein: CASSLASGQARYEQYF

CDR3 length: 14
J gene: TRBJ2-7
D gene: -
clone size: -
V gene: TRBV23-1
CDR3 DNA: TGCGCCAGCAGTCAGTATGAGCTGCCCTACGAGCAGTACTTC
CDR3 protein: CASSQYELPYEQYF

CDR3 length: 13
J gene: TRBJ2-7
D gene: -
clone size: -
V gene: TRBV5-1
CDR3 DNA: TGCGCCAGCACCTCCGGGATCGGAGGCGAGCAGTACTTC
CDR3 protein: CASTSGIGGEQYF

CDR3 length: 14
J gene: TRBJ1-4
D gene: TRBD1
clone size: -
V gene: TRBV5-1
CDR3 DNA: TGCGCCAGCAGCGAATGGACAGGGCAAGAAAAACTGTTTTTT
CDR3 protein: CASSEWTGQEKLFF

CDR3 length: 17
J gene: TRBJ1-2
D gene: -
clone size: few
V gene: TRBV6-2/TRBV6-3
CDR3 DNA: TGTGCCAGCAGTTCCCTCTCACAGGGAGCGGGTAACTATGGCTACACCTTC
CDR3 protein: CASSSLSQGAGNYGYTF

CDR3 length: 11
J gene: TRBJ2-7
D gene: -
clone size: -
V gene: TRBV7-9
CDR3 DNA: TGTGCCAGCAGCTTAGAAAACGAGCAGTACTTC
CDR3 protein: CASSLENEQYF

CDR3 length: 13
J gene: TRBJ2-3
D gene: -
clone size: -
V gene: TRBV7-2
CDR3 DNA: TGTGCCAGCAGCTCCCACCGGGACGCCATGCAGTATTTT
CDR3 protein: CASSSHRDAMQYF

CDR3 length: 13
J gene: TRBJ2-5
D gene: -
clone size: -
V gene: TRBV5-1
CDR3 DNA: TGCGCCAGCAGCTTGGGAAACCAAGAGACCCAGTACTTC
CDR3 protein: CASSLGNQETQYF

CDR3 length: 14
J gene: TRBJ1-2
D gene: TRBD1
clone size: -
V gene: TRBV6-5
CDR3 DNA: TGTGCCAGCAGCCAACAACAGGGGCTGTTTGGCTACACCTTC
CDR3 protein: CASSQQQGLFGYTF

CDR3 length: 15
J gene: TRBJ2-2
D gene: -
clone size: -
V gene: TRBV6-5
CDR3 DNA: TGTGCCAGCAGTTTGGGATCGACGGCAACCGGGGAGCTGTTTTTT
CDR3 protein: CASSLGSTATGELFF

CDR3 length: 20
J gene: TRBJ2-1
D gene: TRBD2
clone size: -
V gene: TRBV5-1
CDR3 DNA: TGCGCCAGCAGCTTGGCCGGAGGACTAGCGGGAGCAGGGACCTACAATGAGCAGTTCTTC
CDR3 protein: CASSLAGGLAGAGTYNEQFF

CDR3 length: 13
J gene: TRBJ1-2
D gene: -
clone size: -
V gene: TRBV6-4
CDR3 DNA: TGTGCCAGCAGTGACGCAACCCCGGGAGGCTACACCTTC
CDR3 protein: CASSDATPGGYTF

CDR3 length: 17
J gene: TRBJ1-3
D gene: -
clone size: -
V gene: TRBV7-9
CDR3 DNA: TGTGCCAGCAGCCCTAGAGCCACCATTTCCTCTGGAAACACCATATATTTT
CDR3 protein: CASSPRATISSGNTIYF

CDR3 length: 15
J gene: TRBJ1-1
D gene: TRBD1
clone size: -
V gene: TRBV5-1
CDR3 DNA: TGCGCCAGCAGCCTGCAGGGACAGGGAGTCACTGAAGCTTTCTTT
CDR3 protein: CASSLQGQGVTEAFF

CDR3 length: 14
J gene: TRBJ2-2
D gene: -
clone size: -
V gene: TRBV2
CDR3 DNA: TGTGCCAGCAGTGAATCCCTTAGTCCCGGGGAGCTGTTTTTT
CDR3 protein: CASSESLSPGELFF

CDR3 length: 14
J gene: TRBJ2-2
D gene: -
clone size: few
V gene: TRBV11-1
CDR3 DNA: TGTGCCAGCAGCTCCCGCTGGGGGAACGGGGAGCTGTTTTTT
CDR3 protein: CASSSRWGNGELFF

CDR3 length: 15
J gene: TRBJ2-7
D gene: TRBD2
clone size: -
V gene: TRBV10-3
CDR3 DNA: TGTGCCATCAGTTCCCAAGCGGGAGCAGGTTACGAGCAGTACTTC
CDR3 protein: CAISSQAGAGYEQYF

CDR3 length: 15
J gene: TRBJ1-1
D gene: -
clone size: -
V gene: TRBV27
CDR3 DNA: TGTGCCAGCAGTTTAGTATGGGGGATGAACACTGAAGCTTTCTTT
CDR3 protein: CASSLVWGMNTEAFF